What follows is one TCR beta chain and its context. Its antigen is undetermined. RNA, at about 0.45 to 1 ug, was reverse transcribed with random hexamers. TCRdb passed the immunoSEQ multiplex PCR reads through MiXCR, listing each CDR3 protein once. The data show more than 150,000 distinct CDR3 sequences, with roughly 95% seen just once and about 0.16% held by the top ten. Germline assignment: CDR1 SGHDT and CDR2 YYEEEE. CDR3 length: 15 residues. With V trimmed by 1 base and J by 5 bases, 4 bases remained unmatched. These data originate in a study of CD8 T cells in Susac syndrome. General study points: The study admitted that it had a relatively small number of individuals in its TCR sequencing and HLA analysis. None of the CD4+ T cell repertoires in Susac syndrome showed clonal expansion.

Negative isolation yielded CD8+ and CD4+ T cells; FACS enriched TEMRA cells. The chain joins TRBV5-6 to TRBJ2-2; 8 bases fit TRBD1. The sequence came from a human donor with Susac syndrome. Sample: CD4+ T cells from PBMCs. Here the CDR3 DNA reads TGTGCCAGCAGCTTGCCCGGGACAGGAACCGGGGAGCTGTTTTTT. This encodes CASSLPGTGTGELFF.